A single sample gave rise to the 3 T cell receptor beta chains below, sequenced in a study of T cells in narcolepsy. Repertoires were generated with immunoSEQ multiplex PCR, while TCRdb's copy carries only in-frame clones and drops some. Among tens of thousands of clones, 70% to 90% were seen once, and the ten largest hold roughly 1.2%. Sequencing was done on a sample of CD45RA- memory CD4+ T cells from PBMCs. Source of these receptors: a human donor with narcolepsy.

The V gene is TRBV6-6, the J gene TRBJ1-5; 9 positions agree with TRBD1. The CDR3 is 14 amino acids. J lost 4 bases, V lost 6 bases, and 4 bases had no gene match. CDR1 MNHNY and CDR2 SVGAGI come from the germline V gene (reference sequence). CDR3 nucleotide sequence: TGTGCCAGCAGACGGACAGGGGAGAATCAGCCCCAGCATTTT. This codes for CASRRTGENQPQHF.

The rearrangement uses TRBV7-8 and TRBJ1-2; 7 bases match TRBD1. CDR1 is SGHVS and CDR2 is FQNEAQ in the germline V gene. With V trimmed by 7 bases and J by 8 bases, 10 bases remained unmatched. There are 13 residues in the CDR3. The CDR3 nucleotides are TGTGCCAGCACCCCGCAGGGGGGGATCGGCTACACCTTC. This codes for CASTPQGGIGYTF.

Here the CDR3 reads CASSSAGTGGWTDTQYF. The CDR3, as DNA: TGTGCCAGCAGCTCTGCCGGGACAGGGGGATGGACAGATACGCAGTATTTT. This chain uses TRBV7-2 with TRBJ2-3; 11 bases align to TRBD1. The CDR3 is made up of 17 amino acids. Trimming cost V 4 bases and J 3 bases; bases outside gene matches: 9. Per the germline V gene, CDR1 is SGHTA and CDR2 is FQGNSA.